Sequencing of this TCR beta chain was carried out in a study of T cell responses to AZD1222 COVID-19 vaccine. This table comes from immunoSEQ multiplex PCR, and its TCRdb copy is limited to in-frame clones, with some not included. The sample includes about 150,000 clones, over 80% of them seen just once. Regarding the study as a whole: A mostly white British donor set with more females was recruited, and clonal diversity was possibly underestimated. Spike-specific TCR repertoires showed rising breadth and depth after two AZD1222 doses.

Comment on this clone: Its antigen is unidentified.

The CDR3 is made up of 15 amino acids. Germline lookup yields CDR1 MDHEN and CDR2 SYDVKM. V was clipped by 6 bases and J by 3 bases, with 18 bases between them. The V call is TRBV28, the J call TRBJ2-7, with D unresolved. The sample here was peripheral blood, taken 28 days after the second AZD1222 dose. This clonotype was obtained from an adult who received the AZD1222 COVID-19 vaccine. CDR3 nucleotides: TGTGCCAGCAGCCCCGAACAGACCTCTAACTACGAGCAGTACTTC. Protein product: CASSPEQTSNYEQYF.